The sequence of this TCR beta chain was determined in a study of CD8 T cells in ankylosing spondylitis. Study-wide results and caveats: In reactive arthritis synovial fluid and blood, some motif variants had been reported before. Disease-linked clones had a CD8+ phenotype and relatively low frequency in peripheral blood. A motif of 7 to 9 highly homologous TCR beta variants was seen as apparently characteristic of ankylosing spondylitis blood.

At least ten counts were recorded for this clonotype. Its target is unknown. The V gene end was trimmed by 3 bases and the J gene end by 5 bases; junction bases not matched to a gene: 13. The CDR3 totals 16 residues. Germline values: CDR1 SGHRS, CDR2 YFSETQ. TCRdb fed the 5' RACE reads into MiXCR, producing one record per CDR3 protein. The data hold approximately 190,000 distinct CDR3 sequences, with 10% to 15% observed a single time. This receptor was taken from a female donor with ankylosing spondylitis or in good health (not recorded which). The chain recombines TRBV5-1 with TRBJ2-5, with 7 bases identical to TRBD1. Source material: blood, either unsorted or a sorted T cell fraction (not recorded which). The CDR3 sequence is CASSWKGQSFGETQYF. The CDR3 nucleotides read TGCGCCAGCAGCTGGAAGGGACAGAGCTTTGGGGAGACCCAGTACTTC.